Shown below are 5 T cell receptor beta chains from a single sample sequenced in a study of radiation and T cells in renal cell carcinoma. Assay used: immunoSEQ multiplex PCR; TCRdb lists only in-frame clones, some missing. The sample consists of some 140,000 clones, nearly 90% of them appearing once. Described time point: baseline pretreatment blood. The treatment is: 15 Gy SBRT to primary tumor, nephrectomy 4 weeks later. The sequencing here drew on blood, taken from a patient whose treatment included radiotherapy and nephrectomy. All receptors come from a woman aged 50 to 60 with renal cell carcinoma.

The chain links TRBV11-2 to TRBJ1-2; D possibly corresponds to TRBD1 (6 bases). This CDR3 has 14 amino acids. Trimming removed 5 bases at V and 2 bases at J, with 12 bases between. Germline V gene sequence: CDR1 SGHAT, CDR2 FQNNGV. CDR3 DNA: TGTGCCAGCAGCCCGGGACAAGGAAACTATGGCTACACCTTC. Translation gives CASSPGQGNYGYTF. Complete variable domain (other parts from reference TRBV11-2 and TRBJ1-2): EAGVAQSPRYKIIEKRQSVAFWCNPISGHATLYWYQQILGQGPKLLIQFQNNGVVDDSQLPKDRFSAERLKGVDSTLKIQPAKLEDSAVYLCASSPGQGNYGYTFGSGTRLTVV.

The CDR3 nucleotides are TGTGCCACCCGACAGGGATCACCCCTCCACTTT. Translating gives CATRQGSPLHF. The chain recombines TRBV10-3 with TRBJ1-6, with 7 bases matching TRBD1. Germline V gene lookup returns CDR1 ENHRY and CDR2 SYGVKD. Losses at the gene ends were 10 bases for V and 10 bases for J; bases not matched to a gene: 4. The CDR3 totals 11 residues.

The chain recombines TRBV18 with TRBJ1-2; 7 bases agree with TRBD1. Trimming removed 2 bases from V and 8 bases from J; junction bases left unmatched: 5. Germline V gene data show CDR1 as KGHSH and CDR2 as LQKENI. The CDR3 totals 13 residues. CDR3 protein: CASSPVPTGGYTF. CDR3 in DNA: TGTGCCAGCTCACCAGTTCCGACAGGGGGCTACACCTTC. The full variable domain, in which reference TRBV18 and TRBJ1-2 provide the parts outside the CDR3, is NAGVMQNPRHLVRRRGQEARLRCSPMKGHSHVYWYRQLPEEGLKFMVYLQKENIIDESGMPKERFSAEFPKEGPSILRIQQVVRGDSAAYFCASSPVPTGGYTFGSGTRLTVV.

The chain recombines TRBV7-2 with TRBJ1-1; 8 bases are shared with TRBD1. V lost 4 bases to trimming and J lost 5 bases; unmatched junction nucleotides: 9. The CDR3 is 15 amino acids. CDR1 and CDR2 from the germline V gene are SGHTA and FQGNSA. Here the CDR3 DNA reads TGTGCCAGCAGCTCAGAAGGACAGGGAGAAACTGAAGCTTTCTTT. Protein product: CASSSEGQGETEAFF.

This clone was detected once. The CDR3 sequence is CASSLDNEKLFF. The CDR3 DNA follows: TGTGCCAGCTCACTGGATAATGAAAAACTGTTTTTT. This sequence joins TRBV18 and TRBJ1-4; D not certain. Germline CDR1 is KGHSH and CDR2 is LQKENI. Between the trimmed V and J ends, which lost 4 bases and 4 bases, there was a span of 4 bases. The CDR3 loop spans 12 amino acids.